The TCR beta chain under discussion was sequenced for a study of T cell changes during pregnancy in multiple sclerosis. CDR1 and CDR2 from the germline V gene are SGHTA and FQGNSA. The V end was cut by 2 bases, the J end by 2 bases, with 12 bases between. CDR3 length: 15 residues. Here immunoSEQ multiplex PCR was the method, and the copy in TCRdb shows in-frame clones only, minus some. The table lists tens of thousands of clones, around nine tenths of them singletons. This TCR derives from a female donor in good health, enrolled as a control in a pregnancy study. The V gene is TRBV7-2, the J gene TRBJ2-5, with D tentatively TRBD1 (6 bases). The source material was peripheral blood, sampled in the second trimester of pregnancy. The CDR3, as DNA: TGTGCCAGCAGCTTACGCCACAGGGAGCAAGAGACCCAGTACTTC. Protein sequence: CASSLRHREQETQYF. The full variable domain, in which reference TRBV7-2 and TRBJ2-5 provide the parts outside the CDR3, is GAGVSQSPSNKVTEKGKDVELRCDPISGHTALYWYRQSLGQGLEFLIYFQGNSAPDKSGLPSDRFSAERTGGSVSTLTIQRTQQEDSAVYLCASSLRHREQETQYFGPGTRLLVL.